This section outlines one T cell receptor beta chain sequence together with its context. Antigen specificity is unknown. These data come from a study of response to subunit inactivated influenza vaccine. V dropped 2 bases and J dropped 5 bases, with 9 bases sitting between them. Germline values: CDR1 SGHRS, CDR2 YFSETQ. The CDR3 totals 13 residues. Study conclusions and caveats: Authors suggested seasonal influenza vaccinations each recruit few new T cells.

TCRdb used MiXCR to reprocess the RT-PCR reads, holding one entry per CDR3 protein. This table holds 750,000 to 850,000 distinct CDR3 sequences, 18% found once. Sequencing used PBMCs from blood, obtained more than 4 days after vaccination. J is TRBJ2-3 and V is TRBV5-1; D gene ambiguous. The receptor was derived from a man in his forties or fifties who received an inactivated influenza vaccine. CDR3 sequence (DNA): TGCGCCAGCAGCTTTAACGGCGGAGATACGCAGTATTTT. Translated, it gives CASSFNGGDTQYF.